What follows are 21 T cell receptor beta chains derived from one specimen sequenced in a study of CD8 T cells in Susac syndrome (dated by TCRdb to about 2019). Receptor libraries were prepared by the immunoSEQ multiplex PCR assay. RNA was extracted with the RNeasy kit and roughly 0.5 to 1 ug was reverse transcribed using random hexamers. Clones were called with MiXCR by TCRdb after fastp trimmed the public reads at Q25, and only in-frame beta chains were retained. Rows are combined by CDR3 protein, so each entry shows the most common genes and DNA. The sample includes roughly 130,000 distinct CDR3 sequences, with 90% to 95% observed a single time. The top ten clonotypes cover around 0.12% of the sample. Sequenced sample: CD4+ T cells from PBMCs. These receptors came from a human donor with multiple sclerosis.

For the CDR3, the DNA is TGCAGCGTTTCCCCCGGACCGGTGGGGACCCAGTACTTC. This encodes CSVSPGPVGTQYF. The gene calls are TRBV29-1 and TRBJ2-5, with no clear D. V was pared by 5 bases and J by 7 bases, with 17 bases between. CDR3 length equals 13 residues. Looked up from germline, CDR1 is SQVTM and CDR2 is ANQGSEA.

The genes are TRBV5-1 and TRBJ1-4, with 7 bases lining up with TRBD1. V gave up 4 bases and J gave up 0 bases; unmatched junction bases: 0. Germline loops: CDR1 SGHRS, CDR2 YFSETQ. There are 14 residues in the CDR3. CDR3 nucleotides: TGCGCCAGCAGCGACAGGGCAACTAATGAAAAACTGTTTTTT. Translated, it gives CASSDRATNEKLFF.

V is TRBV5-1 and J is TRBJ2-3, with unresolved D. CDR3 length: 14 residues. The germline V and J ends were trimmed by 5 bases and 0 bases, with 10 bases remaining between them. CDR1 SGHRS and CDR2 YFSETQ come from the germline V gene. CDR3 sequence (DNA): TGCGCCAGCAGGACTCATCCTAGCACAGATACGCAGTATTTT. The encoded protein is CASRTHPSTDTQYF. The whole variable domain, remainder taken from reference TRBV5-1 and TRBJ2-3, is KAGVTQTPRYLIKTRGQQVTLSCSPISGHRSVSWYQQTPGQGLQFLFEYFSETQRNKGNFPGRFSGRQFSNSRSEMNVSTLELGDSALYLCASRTHPSTDTQYFGPGTRLTVL.

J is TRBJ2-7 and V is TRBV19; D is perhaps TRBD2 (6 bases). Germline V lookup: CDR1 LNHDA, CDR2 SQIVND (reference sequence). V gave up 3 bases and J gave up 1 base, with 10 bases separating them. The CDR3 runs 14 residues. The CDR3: CASSIGGISYEQYF. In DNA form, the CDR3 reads TGTGCCAGTAGTATTGGAGGGATTTCCTACGAGCAGTACTTC.

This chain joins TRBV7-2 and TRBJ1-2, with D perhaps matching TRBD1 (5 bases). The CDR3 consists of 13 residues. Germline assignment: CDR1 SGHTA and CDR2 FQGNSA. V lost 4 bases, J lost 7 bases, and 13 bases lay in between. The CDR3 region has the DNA TGTGCCAGCAGCTCTCGGCGGGGCGGTGGCTACACCTTC. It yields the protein CASSSRRGGGYTF.

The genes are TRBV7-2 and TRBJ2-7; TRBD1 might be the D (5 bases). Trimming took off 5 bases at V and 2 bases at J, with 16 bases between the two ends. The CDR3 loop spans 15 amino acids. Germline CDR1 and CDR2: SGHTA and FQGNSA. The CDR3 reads CASSQVSRAPYEQYF. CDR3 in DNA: TGTGCCAGCAGCCAGGTCAGCAGGGCGCCCTACGAGCAGTACTTC.

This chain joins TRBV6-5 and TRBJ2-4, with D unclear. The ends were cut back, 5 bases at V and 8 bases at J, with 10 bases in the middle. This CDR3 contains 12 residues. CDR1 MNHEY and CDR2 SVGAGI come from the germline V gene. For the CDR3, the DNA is TGTGCCAGCAGTCCTAAGGCGGACATTCAGTACTTC. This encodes CASSPKADIQYF.

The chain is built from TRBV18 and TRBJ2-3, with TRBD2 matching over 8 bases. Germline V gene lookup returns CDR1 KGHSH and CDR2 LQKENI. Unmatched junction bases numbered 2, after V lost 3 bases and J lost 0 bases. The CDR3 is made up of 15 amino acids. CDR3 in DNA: TGTGCCAGCTCACCTAGCGGGGCAAGCACAGATACGCAGTATTTT. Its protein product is CASSPSGASTDTQYF. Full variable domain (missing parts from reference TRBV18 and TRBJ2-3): NAGVMQNPRHLVRRRGQEARLRCSPMKGHSHVYWYRQLPEEGLKFMVYLQKENIIDESGMPKERFSAEFPKEGPSILRIQQVVRGDSAAYFCASSPSGASTDTQYFGPGTRLTVL.

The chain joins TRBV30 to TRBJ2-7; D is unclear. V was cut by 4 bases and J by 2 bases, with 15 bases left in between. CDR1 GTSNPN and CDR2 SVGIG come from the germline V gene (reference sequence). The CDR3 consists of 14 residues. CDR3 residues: CAWTRTGTTYEQYF. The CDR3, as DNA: TGTGCCTGGACCCGAACTGGTACCACCTACGAGCAGTACTTC.

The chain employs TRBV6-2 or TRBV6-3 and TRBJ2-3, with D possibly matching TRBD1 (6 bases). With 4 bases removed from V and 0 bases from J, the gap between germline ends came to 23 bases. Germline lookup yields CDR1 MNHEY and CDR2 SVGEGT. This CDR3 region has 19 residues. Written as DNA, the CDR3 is TGTGCCAGCAGTTTCCCCCGACAGGCGGTAGGGGAGAGCACAGATACGCAGTATTTT. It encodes CASSFPRQAVGESTDTQYF.

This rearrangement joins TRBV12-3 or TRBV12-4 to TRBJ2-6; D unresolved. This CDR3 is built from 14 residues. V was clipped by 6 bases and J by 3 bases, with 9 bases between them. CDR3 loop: CASSPTGGANVLTF. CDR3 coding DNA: TGTGCCAGCAGCCCCACTGGTGGGGCCAACGTCCTGACTTTC.

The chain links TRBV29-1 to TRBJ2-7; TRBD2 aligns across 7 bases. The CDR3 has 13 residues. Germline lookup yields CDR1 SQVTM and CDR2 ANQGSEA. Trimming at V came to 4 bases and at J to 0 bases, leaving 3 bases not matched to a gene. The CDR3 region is CSVAGTTSYEQYF. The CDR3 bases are TGCAGCGTTGCCGGGACTACCTCCTACGAGCAGTACTTC.

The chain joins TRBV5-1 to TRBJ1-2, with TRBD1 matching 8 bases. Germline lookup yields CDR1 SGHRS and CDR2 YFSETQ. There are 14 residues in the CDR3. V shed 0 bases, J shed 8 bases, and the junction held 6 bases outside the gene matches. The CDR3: CASSLGQGNGGYTF. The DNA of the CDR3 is TGCGCCAGCAGCTTGGGACAGGGGAACGGAGGCTACACCTTC.

CDR3 sequence reads: CASGLKGASTDTQYF. The CDR3 nucleotides are TGTGCTAGTGGTTTAAAGGGGGCGTCTACAGATACGCAGTATTTT. The rearrangement joins TRBV12-5 to TRBJ2-3; TRBD1 aligns across 7 bases. Germline V gene lookup returns CDR1 LGHNT and CDR2 FRNRAP. After removal of 3 bases from V and 3 bases from J, the junction contained 6 bases not matched to a gene. The CDR3 length is 15 residues.

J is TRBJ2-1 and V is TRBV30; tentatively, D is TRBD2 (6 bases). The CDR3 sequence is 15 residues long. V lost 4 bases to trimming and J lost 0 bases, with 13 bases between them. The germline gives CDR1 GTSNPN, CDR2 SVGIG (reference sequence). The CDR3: CAWMRDGVSYNEQFF. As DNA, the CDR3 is TGTGCCTGGATGCGGGATGGGGTCTCCTACAATGAGCAGTTCTTC.

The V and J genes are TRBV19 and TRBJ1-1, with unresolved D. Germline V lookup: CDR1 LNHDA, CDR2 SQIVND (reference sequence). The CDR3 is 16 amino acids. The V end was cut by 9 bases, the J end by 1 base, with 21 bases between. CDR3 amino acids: CASREPLRPRNTEAFF. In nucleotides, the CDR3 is TGTGCCAGCCGAGAACCCCTCCGACCGCGGAACACTGAAGCTTTCTTT. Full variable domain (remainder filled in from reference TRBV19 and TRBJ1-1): DGGITQSPKYLFRKEGQNVTLSCEQNLNHDAMYWYRQDPGQGLRLIYYSQIVNDFQKGDIAEGYSVSREKKESFPLTVTSAQKNPTAFYLCASREPLRPRNTEAFFGQGTRLTVV.

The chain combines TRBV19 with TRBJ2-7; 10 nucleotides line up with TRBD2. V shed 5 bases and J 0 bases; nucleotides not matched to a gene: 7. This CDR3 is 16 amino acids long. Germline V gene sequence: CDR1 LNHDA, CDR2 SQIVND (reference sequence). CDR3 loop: CASSSQTSGSSYEQYF. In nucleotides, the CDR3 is TGTGCCAGTAGTTCCCAGACTAGCGGGTCCTCCTACGAGCAGTACTTC.

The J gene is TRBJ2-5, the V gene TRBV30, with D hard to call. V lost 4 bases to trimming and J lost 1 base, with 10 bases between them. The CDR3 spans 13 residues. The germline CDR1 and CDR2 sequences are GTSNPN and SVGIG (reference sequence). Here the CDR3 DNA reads TGTGCCTGGACGGCCCTGGCCCAAGAGACCCAGTACTTC. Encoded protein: CAWTALAQETQYF.

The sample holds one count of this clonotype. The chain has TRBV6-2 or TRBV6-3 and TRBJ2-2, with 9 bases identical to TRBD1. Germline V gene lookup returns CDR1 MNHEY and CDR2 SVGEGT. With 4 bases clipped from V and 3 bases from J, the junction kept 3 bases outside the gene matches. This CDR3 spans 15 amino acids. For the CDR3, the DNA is TGTGCCAGCAGTTGGACAGGGGCGGACACCGGGGAGCTGTTTTTT. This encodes CASSWTGADTGELFF.

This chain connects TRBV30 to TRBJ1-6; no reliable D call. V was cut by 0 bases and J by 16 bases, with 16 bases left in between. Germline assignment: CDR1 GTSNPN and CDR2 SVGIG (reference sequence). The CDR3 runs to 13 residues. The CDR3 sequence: CAWSVRIEGILHF. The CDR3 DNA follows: TGTGCCTGGAGTGTACGTATTGAGGGCATACTCCACTTT.

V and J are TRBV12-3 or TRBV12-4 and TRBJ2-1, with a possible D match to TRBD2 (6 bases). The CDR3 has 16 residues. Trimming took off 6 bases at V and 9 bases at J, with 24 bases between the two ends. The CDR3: CASSSPLAVLYREQFF. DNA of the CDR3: TGTGCCAGCAGCTCCCCATTAGCGGTCCTGTATCGTGAGCAGTTCTTC.